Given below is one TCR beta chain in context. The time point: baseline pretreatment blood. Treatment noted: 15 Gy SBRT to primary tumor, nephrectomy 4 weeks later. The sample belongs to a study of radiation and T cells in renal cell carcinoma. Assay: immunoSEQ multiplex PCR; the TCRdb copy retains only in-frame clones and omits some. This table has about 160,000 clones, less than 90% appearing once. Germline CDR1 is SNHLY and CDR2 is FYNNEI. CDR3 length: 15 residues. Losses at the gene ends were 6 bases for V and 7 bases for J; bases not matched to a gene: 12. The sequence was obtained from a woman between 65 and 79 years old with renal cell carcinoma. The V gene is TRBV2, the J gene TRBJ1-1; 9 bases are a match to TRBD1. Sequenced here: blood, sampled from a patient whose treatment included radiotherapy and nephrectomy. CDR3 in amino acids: CASRETDRGSGEAFF. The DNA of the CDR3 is TGTGCCAGCAGGGAGACCGACAGGGGGTCAGGTGAAGCTTTCTTT.